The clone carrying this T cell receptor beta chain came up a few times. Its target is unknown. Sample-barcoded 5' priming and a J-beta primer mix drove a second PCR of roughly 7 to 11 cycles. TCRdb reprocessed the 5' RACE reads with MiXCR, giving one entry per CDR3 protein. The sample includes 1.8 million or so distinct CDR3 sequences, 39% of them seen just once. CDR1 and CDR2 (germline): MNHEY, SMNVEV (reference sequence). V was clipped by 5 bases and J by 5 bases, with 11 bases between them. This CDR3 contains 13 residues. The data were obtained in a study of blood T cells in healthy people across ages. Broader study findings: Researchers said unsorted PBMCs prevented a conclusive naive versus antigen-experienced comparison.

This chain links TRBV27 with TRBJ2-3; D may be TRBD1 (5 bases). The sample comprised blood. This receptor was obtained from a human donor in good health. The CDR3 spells CASSLLTVDTQYF. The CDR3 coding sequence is TGTGCCAGCAGTCTATTGACAGTAGATACGCAGTATTTT.